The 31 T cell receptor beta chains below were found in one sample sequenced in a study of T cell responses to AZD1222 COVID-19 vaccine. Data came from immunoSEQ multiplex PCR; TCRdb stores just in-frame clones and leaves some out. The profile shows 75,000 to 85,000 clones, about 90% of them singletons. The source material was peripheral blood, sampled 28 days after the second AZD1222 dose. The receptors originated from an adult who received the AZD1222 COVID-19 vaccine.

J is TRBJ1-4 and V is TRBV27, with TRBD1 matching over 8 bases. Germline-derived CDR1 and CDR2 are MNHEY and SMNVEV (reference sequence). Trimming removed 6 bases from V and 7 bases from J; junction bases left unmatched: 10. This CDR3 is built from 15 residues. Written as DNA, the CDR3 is TGTGCCAGCAGCCAAATGGACAGGGTCGGTGAAAAACTGTTTTTT. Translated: CASSQMDRVGEKLFF.

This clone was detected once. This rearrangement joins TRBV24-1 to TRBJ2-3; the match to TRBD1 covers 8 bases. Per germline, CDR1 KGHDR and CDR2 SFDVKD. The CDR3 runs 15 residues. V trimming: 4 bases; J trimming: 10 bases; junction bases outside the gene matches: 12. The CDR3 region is CATSEAGTGFPPQYF. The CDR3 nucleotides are TGTGCCACCAGTGAGGCCGGGACAGGCTTCCCCCCGCAGTATTTT.

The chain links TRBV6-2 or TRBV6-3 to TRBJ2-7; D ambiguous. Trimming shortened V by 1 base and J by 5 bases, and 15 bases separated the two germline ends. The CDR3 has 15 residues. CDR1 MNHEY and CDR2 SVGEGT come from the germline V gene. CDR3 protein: CASSYYRAQGDEQYF. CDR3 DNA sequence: TGTGCCAGCAGTTACTACCGGGCCCAAGGCGACGAGCAGTACTTC.

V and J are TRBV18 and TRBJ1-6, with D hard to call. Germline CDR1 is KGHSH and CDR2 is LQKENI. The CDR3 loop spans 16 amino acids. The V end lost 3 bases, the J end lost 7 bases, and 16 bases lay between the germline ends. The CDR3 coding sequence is TGTGCCAGCTCACCGGGTCAGACCTGGGGAAATTCACCCCTCCACTTT. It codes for CASSPGQTWGNSPLHF. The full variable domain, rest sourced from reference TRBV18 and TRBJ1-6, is NAGVMQNPRHLVRRRGQEARLRCSPMKGHSHVYWYRQLPEEGLKFMVYLQKENIIDESGMPKERFSAEFPKEGPSILRIQQVVRGDSAAYFCASSPGQTWGNSPLHFGNGTRLTVT.

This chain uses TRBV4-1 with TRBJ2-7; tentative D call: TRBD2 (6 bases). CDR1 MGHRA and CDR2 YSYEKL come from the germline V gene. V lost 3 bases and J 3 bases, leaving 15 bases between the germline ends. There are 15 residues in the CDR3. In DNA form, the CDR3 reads TGCGCCAGCAGCCAGACGGGAGCAGTAGACTACGAGCAGTACTTC. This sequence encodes CASSQTGAVDYEQYF.

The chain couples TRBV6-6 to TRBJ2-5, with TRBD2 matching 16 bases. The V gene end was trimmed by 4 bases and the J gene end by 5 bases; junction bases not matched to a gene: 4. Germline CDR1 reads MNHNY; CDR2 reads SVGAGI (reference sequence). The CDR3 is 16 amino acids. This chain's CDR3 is CASSSPGLAGGETQYF. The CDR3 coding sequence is TGTGCCAGCAGTTCCCCGGGACTAGCGGGAGGGGAGACCCAGTACTTC.

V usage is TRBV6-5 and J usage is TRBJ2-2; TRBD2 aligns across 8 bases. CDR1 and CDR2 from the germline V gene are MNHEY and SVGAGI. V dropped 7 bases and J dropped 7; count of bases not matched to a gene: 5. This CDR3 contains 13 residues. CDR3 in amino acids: CASTLGGVGELFF. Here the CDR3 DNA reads TGTGCCAGCACCCTCGGGGGGGTCGGGGAGCTGTTTTTT.

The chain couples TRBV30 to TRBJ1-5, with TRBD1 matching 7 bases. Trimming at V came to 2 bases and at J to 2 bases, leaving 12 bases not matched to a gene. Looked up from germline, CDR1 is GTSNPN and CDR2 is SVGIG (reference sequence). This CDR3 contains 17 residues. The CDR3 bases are TGTGCCTGGAGTCGGACAGGTTGGGAGGCAGGCAATCAGCCCCAGCATTTT. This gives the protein CAWSRTGWEAGNQPQHF.

CDR3 nucleotides: TGTGCCAGCAGTTTAAAAATCCCCAGCCGCAGGTTTGAAACCTACGAGCAGTACTTC. This encodes CASSLKIPSRRFETYEQYF. The chain has TRBV27 and TRBJ2-7; D ambiguous. This CDR3 has 19 amino acids. CDR1 and CDR2 from the germline V gene are MNHEY and SMNVEV (reference sequence). V was cut by 2 bases and J by 2 bases, with 25 bases left in between.

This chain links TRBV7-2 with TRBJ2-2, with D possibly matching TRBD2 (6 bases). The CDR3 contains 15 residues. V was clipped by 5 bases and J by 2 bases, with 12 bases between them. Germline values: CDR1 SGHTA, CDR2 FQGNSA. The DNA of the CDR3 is TGTGCCAGCAGCACGCCCGGGACTAACACCGGGGAGCTGTTTTTT. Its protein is CASSTPGTNTGELFF.

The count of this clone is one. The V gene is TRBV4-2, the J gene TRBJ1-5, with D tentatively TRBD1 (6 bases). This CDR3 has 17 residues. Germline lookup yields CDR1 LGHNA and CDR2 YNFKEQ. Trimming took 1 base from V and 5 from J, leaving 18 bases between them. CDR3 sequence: CASSQGGQRRSYQPQHF. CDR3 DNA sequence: TGTGCCAGCAGCCAAGGCGGACAGCGACGTAGTTATCAGCCCCAGCATTTT.

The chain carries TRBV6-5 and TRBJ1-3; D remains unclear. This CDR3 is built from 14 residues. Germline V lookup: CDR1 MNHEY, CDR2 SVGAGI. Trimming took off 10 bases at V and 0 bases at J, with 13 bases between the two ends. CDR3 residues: CATTRESSGNTIYF. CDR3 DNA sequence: TGTGCCACCACCAGAGAAAGCTCTGGAAACACCATATATTTT.

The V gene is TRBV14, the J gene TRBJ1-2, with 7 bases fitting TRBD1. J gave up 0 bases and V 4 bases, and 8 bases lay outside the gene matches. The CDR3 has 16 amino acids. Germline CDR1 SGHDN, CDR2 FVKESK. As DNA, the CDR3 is TGTGCCAGCAGCCTACAAGGGGGGACAGCTAACTATGGCTACACCTTC. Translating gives CASSLQGGTANYGYTF.

For the CDR3, the DNA is TGTGCCAGCAGTTCGGGACAGGGGGTAATTAACGAGCAGTACTTC. Protein product: CASSSGQGVINEQYF. The chain combines TRBV6-1 with TRBJ2-7; the match to TRBD1 covers 11 bases. This CDR3 contains 15 residues. The V and J ends lost 5 bases and 5 bases, in that order; junction bases with no gene match: 8. Germline loops: CDR1 MNHNS, CDR2 SASEGT.

CDR3 sequence: CASSPDNSGNTIYF. The CDR3 DNA sequence: TGTGCCAGCAGCCCCGACAACTCTGGAAACACCATATATTTT. The chain carries TRBV5-4 and TRBJ1-3; D uncertain. V shed 4 bases and J shed 0 bases, with 8 bases lying between them. The CDR3 is 14 amino acids. The germline gives CDR1 SGHNT, CDR2 YYREEE (reference sequence).

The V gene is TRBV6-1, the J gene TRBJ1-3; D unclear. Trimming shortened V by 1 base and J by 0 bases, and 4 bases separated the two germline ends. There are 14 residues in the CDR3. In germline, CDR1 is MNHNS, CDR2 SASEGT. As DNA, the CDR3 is TGTGCCAGCAGTGAAGACAGCTCTGGAAACACCATATATTTT. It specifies CASSEDSSGNTIYF.

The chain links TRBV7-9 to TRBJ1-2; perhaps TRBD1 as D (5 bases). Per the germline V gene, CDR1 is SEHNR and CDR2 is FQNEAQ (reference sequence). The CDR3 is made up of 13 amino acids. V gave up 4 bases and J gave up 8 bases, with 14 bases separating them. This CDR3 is CASSSPGTRGYTF. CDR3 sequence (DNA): TGTGCCAGCAGCTCCCCGGGGACGCGCGGCTACACCTTC.

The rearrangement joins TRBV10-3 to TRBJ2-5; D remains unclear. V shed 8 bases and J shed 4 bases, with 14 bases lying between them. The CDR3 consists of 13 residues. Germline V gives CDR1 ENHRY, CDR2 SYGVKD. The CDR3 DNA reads TGTGCCATCGCACCTGGGGTCCGAGAGACCCAGTACTTC. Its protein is CAIAPGVRETQYF.

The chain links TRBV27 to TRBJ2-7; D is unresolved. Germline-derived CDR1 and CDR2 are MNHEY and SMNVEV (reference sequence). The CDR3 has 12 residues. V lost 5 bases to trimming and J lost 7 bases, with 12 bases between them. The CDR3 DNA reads TGTGCCAGCAGTCTCGACGGCCGTGAGCAGTACTTC. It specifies CASSLDGREQYF.

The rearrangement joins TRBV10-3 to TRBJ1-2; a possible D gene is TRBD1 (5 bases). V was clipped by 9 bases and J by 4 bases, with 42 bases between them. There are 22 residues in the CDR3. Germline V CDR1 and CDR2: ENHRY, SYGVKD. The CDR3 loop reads CAIRHPIFISREGDPLIYGYTF. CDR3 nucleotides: TGTGCCATTCGCCACCCCATCTTTATAAGTAGGGAAGGGGACCCGCTTATCTATGGCTACACCTTC.

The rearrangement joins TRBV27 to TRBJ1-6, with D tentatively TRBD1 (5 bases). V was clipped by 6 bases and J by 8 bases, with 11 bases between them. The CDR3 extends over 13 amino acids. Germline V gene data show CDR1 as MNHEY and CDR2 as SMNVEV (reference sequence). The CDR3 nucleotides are TGTGCCAGCAGGGTCACAGGTCATTCACCCCTCCACTTT. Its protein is CASRVTGHSPLHF.

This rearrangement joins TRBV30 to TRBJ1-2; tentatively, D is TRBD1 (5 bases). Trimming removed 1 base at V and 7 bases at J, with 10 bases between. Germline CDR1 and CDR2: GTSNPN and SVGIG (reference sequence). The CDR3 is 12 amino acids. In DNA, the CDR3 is TGTGCCTGGAGTGCGTCTCAGGGTGGCTACACCTTC. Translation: CAWSASQGGYTF.

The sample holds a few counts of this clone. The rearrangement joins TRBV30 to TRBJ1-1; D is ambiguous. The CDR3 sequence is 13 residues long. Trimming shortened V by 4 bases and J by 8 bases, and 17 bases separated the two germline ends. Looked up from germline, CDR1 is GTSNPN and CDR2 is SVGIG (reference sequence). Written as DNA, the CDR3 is TGTGCCTGGAAAGGCAGCTCAAAATTGGAAGCTTTCTTT. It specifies CAWKGSSKLEAFF.

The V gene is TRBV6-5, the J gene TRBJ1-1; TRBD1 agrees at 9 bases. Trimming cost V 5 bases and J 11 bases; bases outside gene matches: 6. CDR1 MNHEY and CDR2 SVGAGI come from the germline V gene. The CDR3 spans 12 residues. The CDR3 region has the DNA TGTGCCAGCAGTCCCGGGACAGGGCACGCTTTCTTT. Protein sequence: CASSPGTGHAFF.

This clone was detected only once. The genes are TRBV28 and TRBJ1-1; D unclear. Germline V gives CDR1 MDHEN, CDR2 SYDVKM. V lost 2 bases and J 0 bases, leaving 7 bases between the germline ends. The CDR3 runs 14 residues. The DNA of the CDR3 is TGTGCCAGCAGTTTAGGGCAGTTGAACACTGAAGCTTTCTTT. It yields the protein CASSLGQLNTEAFF.

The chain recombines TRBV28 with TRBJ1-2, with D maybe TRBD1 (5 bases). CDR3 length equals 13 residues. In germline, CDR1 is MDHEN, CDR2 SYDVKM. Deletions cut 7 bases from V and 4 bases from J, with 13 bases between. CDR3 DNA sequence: TGTGCCAGCATGGGGCGACCGACCTATGGCTACACCTTC. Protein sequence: CASMGRPTYGYTF.

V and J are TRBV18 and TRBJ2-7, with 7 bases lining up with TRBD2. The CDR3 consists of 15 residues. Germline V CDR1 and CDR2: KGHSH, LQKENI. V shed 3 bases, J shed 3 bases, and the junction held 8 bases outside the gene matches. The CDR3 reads CASSPQAGRDYEQYF. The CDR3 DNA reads TGTGCCAGCTCACCCCAGGCAGGGAGGGACTACGAGCAGTACTTC.

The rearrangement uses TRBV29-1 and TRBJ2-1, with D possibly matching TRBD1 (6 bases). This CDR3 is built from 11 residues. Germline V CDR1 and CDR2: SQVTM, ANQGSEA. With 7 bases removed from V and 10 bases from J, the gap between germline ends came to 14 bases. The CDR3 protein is CSAPWGREQFF. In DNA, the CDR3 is TGCAGCGCCCCATGGGGGCGGGAGCAGTTCTTC.

CDR3 in DNA: TGTGCCAGCAGTCATATAATTTTGGGACAGGGAAAGGAAAAACTGTTTTTT. Its translation: CASSHIILGQGKEKLFF. V gene TRBV7-6 combines with J gene TRBJ1-4; TRBD1 matches at 9 bases. The ends lost 6 bases at V and 8 bases at J; junction bases unmatched: 16. The CDR3 loop spans 17 amino acids. The germline V gene has CDR1 SGHVS and CDR2 FNYEAQ.

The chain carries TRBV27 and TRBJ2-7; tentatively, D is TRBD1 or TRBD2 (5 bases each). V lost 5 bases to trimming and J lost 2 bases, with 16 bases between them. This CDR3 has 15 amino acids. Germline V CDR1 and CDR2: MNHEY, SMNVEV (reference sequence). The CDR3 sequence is CASSLAPGPPYEQYF. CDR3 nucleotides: TGTGCCAGCAGTCTCGCGCCGGGACCTCCCTACGAGCAGTACTTC.

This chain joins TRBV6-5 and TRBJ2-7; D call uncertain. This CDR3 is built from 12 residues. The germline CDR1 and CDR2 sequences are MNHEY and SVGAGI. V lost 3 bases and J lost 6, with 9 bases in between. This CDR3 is CASSYTASEQYF. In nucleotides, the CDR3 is TGTGCCAGCAGTTATACGGCTAGCGAGCAGTACTTC.